This TCR beta chain was identified in a study of technical replicates of blood from a handful of donors (dated by TCRdb to 2017 to 2019). The CDR3, from cysteine to phenylalanine, totals 17 residues. Of all the DNA, just the CDR3 is kept, 51 bases in frame from base 1. The germline ends are 23 bases apart after V is trimmed by 6 bases and J by 5 bases. CDR1 is given as LNHDA and CDR2 as SQIVND, both from the germline V gene (reference sequence). Libraries came from the immunoSEQ multiplex PCR assay. The source is immuneACCESS, and TCRdb retained only in-frame sequences with V and J called. Part of the clones is not carried over; for the studies checked, unresolved V genes explain less than half of this, and the remainder is unexplained. The sample table holds tens of thousands of clones, of which roughly four fifths were seen once. The ten largest clones represent 3.5% to 4% of the sample. Details on this clone: This receptor's antigen is unknown. No base qualities exist here, and no much larger clone lies one base off it.

The TCR originated in a human donor in good health. Some clones in this sample may be carry-over from other donors' samples. Sequences were obtained from PBMCs. The rearranged chain carries TRBV19 and TRBJ1-5, with a weak D call of TRBD1 (5 bases match). The CDR3 is CASRPTLYGGRDQPQHF. At the DNA level, the sequence is TGTGCCAGTAGGCCAACCCTCTACGGGGGGAGAGATCAGCCCCAGCATTTT.